The clone carrying this T cell receptor (beta chain) was counted ten times or more. Its antigen is undetermined. Relying on iRepertoire HTBI primers and Arm-PCR of CDR3 regions, the team built TCR beta libraries. TCRdb re-derived calls from the multiplex PCR reads in MiXCR, one entry per CDR3 protein. Altogether around 500,000 distinct CDR3 sequences are present, approximately 12% being singletons, with the ten largest covering under 10%. The data derive from a study of regulatory T cells in long-lasting Graves disease. General study points: Persistent disease preferred TRBV28, TRBJ1-2 and TRBJ2-5; new disease, TRBV20-1 and TRBJ2-1.

This CDR3 spans 15 amino acids. Germline assignment: CDR1 SGDLS and CDR2 YYNGEE. V lost 4 bases to trimming and J lost 0 bases, with 14 bases between them. Regarding time point: newly diagnosed GD, antithyroid drugs for less than 3 months. PBMC-derived RNA was used for the TCR library. Peripheral blood, at 8 to 9.5 milliliters, went into EDTA tubes. These same data were also listed under a study on T cells in Graves' hyperthyroidism and ophthalmopathy. From that study: Patients showing uncontrolled infection, other autoimmune disease, pregnancy or lactation were ineligible. The study used the HTBI primer set for a first-round RT-PCR of the TCR CDR3.

The clonotype was recovered from a man in his thirties or forties with Graves disease. The chain combines TRBV9 with TRBJ2-7; maybe TRBD2 (6 bases). The sample here was peripheral blood mononuclear cells (PBMCs), taken at new diagnosis, from a patient treated with antithyroid drugs. CDR3 nucleotides: TGTGCCAGCAGCCACGGGATCGGGAGCTCCTACGAGCAGTACTTC. Translating gives CASSHGIGSSYEQYF.